Reported below is one TCR beta chain. The antigen remains unidentified. The germline V gene has CDR1 SGHNT and CDR2 YYREEE (reference sequence). The junction had 3 bases not matched to a gene; V was cut back by 2 bases and J by 7 bases. This CDR3 is built from 15 residues. These data are taken from a study of vaccination effects on CD4 cells after COVID-19. Before sequencing, viral peptide pools were used by the ViraFEST assay to expand antigen-specific CD4+ T cells. Isolating CD4+ T cells followed ten to eleven days of culture. Two-dose vaccination with either BNT162b2 or mRNA-1273 was given to the participants. IL-2 at 10 IU/ml and peptides at about 10 ug/ml were added to cultured PBMC, around 2.2 million per well. TCRdb's table, derived via immunoSEQ multiplex PCR, lists solely in-frame clones and lacks some. Found here are nearly 30,000 clones, 60% to 75% of them singletons; the top ten hold 15% to 20%.

This TCR was sampled from a human donor who received a COVID-19 vaccine. Source: CD4+ T cells from PBMCs cultured with HCoV-OC43 spike peptides, taken after COVID-19 vaccination. The sample's subset: HCoV-OC43 spike overlapping peptide pool stimulation. This rearrangement joins TRBV5-4 to TRBJ2-1; 13 bases are a match to TRBD2. CDR3 in amino acids: CASSLMTSGRNEQFF. The CDR3 region has the DNA TGTGCCAGCAGCTTAATGACTAGCGGGAGGAATGAGCAGTTCTTC.